This T cell receptor (beta chain) was identified in a study of PD-L1 blockade in urothelial cancer. As for the study in general: About nine tenths of the roughly 29 patients were men with bladder-origin urothelial cancer.

Time point noted: peripheral blood 6 weeks after treatment start. Urothelial carcinoma affected the patients, and it was locally advanced or metastatic. J gave up 2 bases and V 4 bases, and 5 bases lay outside the gene matches. The length of the CDR3 is 15 residues. The germline gives CDR1 MNHNY, CDR2 SVGAGI (reference sequence). The assay was immunoSEQ multiplex PCR, and TCRdb's table has in-frame clones only and misses some. This sample carries 46,000 or so clones, 70% to 90% of them seen once, and the ten largest clones take more than 9%. Sequencing was performed on PBMCs, taken around atezolizumab (anti-PD-L1) treatment. V gene TRBV6-6 combines with J gene TRBJ2-3, with 8 bases fitting TRBD2. The receptor comes from a man between 60 and 75 years old with urothelial cancer. Written as DNA, the CDR3 is TGTGCCAGCAGTTCGGGGGGGCCGGACACAGATACGCAGTATTTT. Translating it yields CASSSGGPDTDTQYF.